This TCR beta chain was captured by sequencing in a study of cytomegalovirus exposure and HLA in healthy donors. PCR used 60 Vbeta primers and 13 Jbeta primers. Profiled with immunoSEQ multiplex PCR; TCRdb holds only in-frame clones, not every one. The table records roughly 160,000 clones, over 75% of them present only once. The sample comprised PBMCs. The origin of this receptor is a middle-aged man in good health and CMV-seronegative.

The DNA of the CDR3 is TGTGCCAGCAGCGGAGGGACTAGGCAAGAGACCCAGTACTTC. It yields the protein CASSGGTRQETQYF. J is TRBJ2-5 and V is TRBV7-2; 8 bases are a match to TRBD2. The CDR3 runs to 14 residues. After removal of 5 bases from V and 2 bases from J, the junction contained 4 bases not matched to a gene. Germline CDR1 reads SGHTA; CDR2 reads FQGNSA. The variable domain in full, completed from reference TRBV7-2 and TRBJ2-5, reads GAGVSQSPSNKVTEKGKDVELRCDPISGHTALYWYRQSLGQGLEFLIYFQGNSAPDKSGLPSDRFSAERTGGSVSTLTIQRTQQEDSAVYLCASSGGTRQETQYFGPGTRLLVL.